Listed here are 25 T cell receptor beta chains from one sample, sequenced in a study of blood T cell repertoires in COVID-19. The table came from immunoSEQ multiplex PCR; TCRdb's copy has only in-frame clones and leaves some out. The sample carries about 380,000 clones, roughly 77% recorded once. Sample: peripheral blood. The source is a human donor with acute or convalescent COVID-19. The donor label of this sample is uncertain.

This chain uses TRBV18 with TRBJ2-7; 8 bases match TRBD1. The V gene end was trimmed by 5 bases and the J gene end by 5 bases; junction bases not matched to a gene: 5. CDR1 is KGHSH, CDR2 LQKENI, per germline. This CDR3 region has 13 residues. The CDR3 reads CASSATGVHEQYF. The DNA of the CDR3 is TGTGCCAGCTCAGCGACAGGGGTTCACGAGCAGTACTTC.

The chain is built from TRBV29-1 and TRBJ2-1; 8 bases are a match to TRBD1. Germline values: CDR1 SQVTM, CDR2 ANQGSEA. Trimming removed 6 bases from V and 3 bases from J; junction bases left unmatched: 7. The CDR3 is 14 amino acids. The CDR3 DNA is TGCAGCGTCCAAACAGGGGGGATCTACAATGAGCAGTTCTTC. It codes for CSVQTGGIYNEQFF.

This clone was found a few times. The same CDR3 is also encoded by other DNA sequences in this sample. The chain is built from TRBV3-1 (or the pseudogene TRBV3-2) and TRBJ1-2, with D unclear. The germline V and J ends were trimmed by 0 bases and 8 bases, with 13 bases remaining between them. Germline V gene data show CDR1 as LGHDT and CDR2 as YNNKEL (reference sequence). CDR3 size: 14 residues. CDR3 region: CASSQDRGVRGYTF. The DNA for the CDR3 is TGTGCCAGCAGCCAAGATCGAGGAGTCAGAGGCTACACCTTC.

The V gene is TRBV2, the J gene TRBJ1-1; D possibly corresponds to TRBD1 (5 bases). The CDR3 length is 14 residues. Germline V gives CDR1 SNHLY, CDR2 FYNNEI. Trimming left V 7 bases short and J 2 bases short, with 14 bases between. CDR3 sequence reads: CASTRDGLNTEAFF. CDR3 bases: TGTGCCAGCACTCGGGACGGACTAAACACTGAAGCTTTCTTT.

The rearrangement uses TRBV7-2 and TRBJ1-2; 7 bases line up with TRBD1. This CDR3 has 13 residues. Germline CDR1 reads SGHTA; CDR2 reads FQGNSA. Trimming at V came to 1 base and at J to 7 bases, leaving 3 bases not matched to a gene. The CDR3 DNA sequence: TGTGCCAGCAGCTTAGTGGCAGGGGGTGGCTACACCTTC. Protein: CASSLVAGGGYTF.

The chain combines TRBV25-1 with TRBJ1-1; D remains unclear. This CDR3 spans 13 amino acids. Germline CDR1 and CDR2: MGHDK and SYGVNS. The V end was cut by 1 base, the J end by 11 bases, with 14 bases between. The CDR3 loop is CASSEFSLGSAFF. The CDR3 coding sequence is TGTGCCAGCAGTGAATTCAGTTTGGGGAGCGCTTTCTTT.

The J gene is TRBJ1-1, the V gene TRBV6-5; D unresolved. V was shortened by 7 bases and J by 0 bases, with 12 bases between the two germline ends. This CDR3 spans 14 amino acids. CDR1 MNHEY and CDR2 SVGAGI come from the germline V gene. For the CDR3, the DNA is TGTGCCAGCAAAGGCAGGTTCCTGAACACTGAAGCTTTCTTT. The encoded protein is CASKGRFLNTEAFF.

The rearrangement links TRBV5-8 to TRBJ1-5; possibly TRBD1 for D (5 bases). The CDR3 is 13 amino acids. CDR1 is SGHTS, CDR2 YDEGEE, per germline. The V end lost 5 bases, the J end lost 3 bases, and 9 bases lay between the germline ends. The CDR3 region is CASRRQNNQPQHF. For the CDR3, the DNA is TGTGCCAGCAGAAGACAGAACAATCAGCCCCAGCATTTT.

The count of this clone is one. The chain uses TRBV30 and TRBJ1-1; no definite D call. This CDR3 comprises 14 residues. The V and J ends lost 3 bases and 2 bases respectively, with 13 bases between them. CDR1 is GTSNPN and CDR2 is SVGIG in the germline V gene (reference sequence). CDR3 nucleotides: TGTGCCTGGAGCGCCGGGGTACTAAACACTGAAGCTTTCTTT. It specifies CAWSAGVLNTEAFF.

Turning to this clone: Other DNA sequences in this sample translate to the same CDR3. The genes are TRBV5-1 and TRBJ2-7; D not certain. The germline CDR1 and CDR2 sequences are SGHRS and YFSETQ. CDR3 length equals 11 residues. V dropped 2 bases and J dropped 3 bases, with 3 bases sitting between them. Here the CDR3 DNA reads TGCGCCAGCAGCTTCCTCTACGAGCAGTACTTC. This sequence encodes CASSFLYEQYF.

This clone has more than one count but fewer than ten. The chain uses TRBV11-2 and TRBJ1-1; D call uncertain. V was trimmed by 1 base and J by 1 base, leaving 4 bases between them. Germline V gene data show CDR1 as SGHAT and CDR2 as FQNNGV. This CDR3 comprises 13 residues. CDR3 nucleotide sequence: TGTGCCAGCAGCTTAGCCCGGAACACTGAAGCTTTCTTT. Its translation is CASSLARNTEAFF.

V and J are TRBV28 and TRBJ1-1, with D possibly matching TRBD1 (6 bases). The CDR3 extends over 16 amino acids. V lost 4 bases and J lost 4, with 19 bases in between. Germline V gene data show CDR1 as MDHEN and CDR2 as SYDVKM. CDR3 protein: CASSSPAGGGGTEAFF. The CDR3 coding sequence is TGTGCCAGCAGTTCCCCGGCTGGGGGCGGAGGCACTGAAGCTTTCTTT.

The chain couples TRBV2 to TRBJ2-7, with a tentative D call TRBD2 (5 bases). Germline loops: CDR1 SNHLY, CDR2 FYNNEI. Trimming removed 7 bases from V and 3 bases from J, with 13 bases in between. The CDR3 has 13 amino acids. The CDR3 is CASNPRGNYEQYF. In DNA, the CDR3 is TGTGCCAGCAACCCCCGGGGAAACTACGAGCAGTACTTC.

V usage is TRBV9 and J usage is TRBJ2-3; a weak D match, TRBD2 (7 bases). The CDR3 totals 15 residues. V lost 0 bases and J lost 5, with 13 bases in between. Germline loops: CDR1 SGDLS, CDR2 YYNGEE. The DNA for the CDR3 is TGTGCCAGCAGCGTAGGAGGGGGGGCTAAAGATACGCAGTATTTT. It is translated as CASSVGGGAKDTQYF.

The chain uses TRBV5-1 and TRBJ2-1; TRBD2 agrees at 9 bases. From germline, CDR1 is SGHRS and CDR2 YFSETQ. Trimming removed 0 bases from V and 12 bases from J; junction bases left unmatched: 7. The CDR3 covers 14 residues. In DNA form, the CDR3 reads TGCGCCAGCAGCTTGGCCGGGACTAGCTCACGGCAGTTCTTC. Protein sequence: CASSLAGTSSRQFF. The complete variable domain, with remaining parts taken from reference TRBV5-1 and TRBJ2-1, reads KAGVTQTPRYLIKTRGQQVTLSCSPISGHRSVSWYQQTPGQGLQFLFEYFSETQRNKGNFPGRFSGRQFSNSRSEMNVSTLELGDSALYLCASSLAGTSSRQFFGPGTRLTVL.

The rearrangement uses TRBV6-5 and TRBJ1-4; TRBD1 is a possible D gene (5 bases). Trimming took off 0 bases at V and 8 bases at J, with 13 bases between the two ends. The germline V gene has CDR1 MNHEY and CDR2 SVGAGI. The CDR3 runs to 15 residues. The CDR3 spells CASSYSTLRGEKLFF. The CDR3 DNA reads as TGTGCCAGCAGTTACTCGACCCTCCGGGGGGAAAAACTGTTTTTT.

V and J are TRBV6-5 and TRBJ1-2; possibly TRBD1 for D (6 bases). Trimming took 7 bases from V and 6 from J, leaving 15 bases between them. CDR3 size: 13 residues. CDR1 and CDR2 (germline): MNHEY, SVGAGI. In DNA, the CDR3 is TGTGCCAGCACCCAAAGGGGGGGCCATGGCTACACCTTC. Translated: CASTQRGGHGYTF.

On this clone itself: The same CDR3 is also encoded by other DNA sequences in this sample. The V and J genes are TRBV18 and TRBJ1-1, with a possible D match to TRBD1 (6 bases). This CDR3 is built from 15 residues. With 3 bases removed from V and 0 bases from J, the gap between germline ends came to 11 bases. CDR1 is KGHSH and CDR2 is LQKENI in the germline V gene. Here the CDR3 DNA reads TGTGCCAGCTCACCGGAACAGGGCATGAACACTGAAGCTTTCTTT. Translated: CASSPEQGMNTEAFF.

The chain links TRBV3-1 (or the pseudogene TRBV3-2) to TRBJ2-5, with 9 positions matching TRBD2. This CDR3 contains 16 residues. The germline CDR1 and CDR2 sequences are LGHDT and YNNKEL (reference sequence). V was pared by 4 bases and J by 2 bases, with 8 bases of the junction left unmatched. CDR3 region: CASSLGLANKQETQYF. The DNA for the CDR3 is TGTGCCAGCAGCCTCGGACTAGCGAACAAACAAGAGACCCAGTACTTC.

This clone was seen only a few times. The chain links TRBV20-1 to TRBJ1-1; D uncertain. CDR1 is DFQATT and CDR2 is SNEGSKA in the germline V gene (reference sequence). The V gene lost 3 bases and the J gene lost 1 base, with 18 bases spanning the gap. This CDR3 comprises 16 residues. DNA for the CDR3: TGCAGTGCTAGTAAACGGGTGGGCGCGGGGAACACTGAAGCTTTCTTT. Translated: CSASKRVGAGNTEAFF.

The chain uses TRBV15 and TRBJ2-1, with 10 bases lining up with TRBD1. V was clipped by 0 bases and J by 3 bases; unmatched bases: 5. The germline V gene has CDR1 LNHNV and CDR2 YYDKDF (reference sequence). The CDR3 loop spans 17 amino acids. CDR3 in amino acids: CATSRDLTGGYYNEQFF. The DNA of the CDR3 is TGTGCCACCAGCAGAGACTTGACAGGGGGCTACTACAATGAGCAGTTCTTC. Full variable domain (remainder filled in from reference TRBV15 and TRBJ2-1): DAMVIQNPRYQVTQFGKPVTLSCSQTLNHNVMYWYQQKSSQAPKLLFHYYDKDFNNEADTPDNFQSRRPNTSFCFLDIRSPGLGDTAMYLCATSRDLTGGYYNEQFFGPGTRLTVL.

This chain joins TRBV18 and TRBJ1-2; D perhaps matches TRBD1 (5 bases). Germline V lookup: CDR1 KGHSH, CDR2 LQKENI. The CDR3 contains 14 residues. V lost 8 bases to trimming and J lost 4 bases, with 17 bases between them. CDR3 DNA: TGTGCCAGCGCAAGGGACGGGACTCTCTATGGCTACACCTTC. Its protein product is CASARDGTLYGYTF. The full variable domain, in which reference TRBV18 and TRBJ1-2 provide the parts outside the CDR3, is NAGVMQNPRHLVRRRGQEARLRCSPMKGHSHVYWYRQLPEEGLKFMVYLQKENIIDESGMPKERFSAEFPKEGPSILRIQQVVRGDSAAYFCASARDGTLYGYTFGSGTRLTVV.

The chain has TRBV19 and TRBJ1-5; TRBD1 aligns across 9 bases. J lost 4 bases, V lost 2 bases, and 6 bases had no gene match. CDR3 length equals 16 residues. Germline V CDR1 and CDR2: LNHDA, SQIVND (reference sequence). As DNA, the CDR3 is TGTGCCAGTAGTATAATCCCGACAGGGGGTAATCAGCCCCAGCATTTT. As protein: CASSIIPTGGNQPQHF.

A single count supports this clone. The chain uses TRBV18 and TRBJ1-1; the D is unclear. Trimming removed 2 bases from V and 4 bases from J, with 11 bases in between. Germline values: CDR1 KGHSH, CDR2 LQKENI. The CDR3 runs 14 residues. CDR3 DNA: TGTGCCAGCTCACCAGGCCCGCACACCACTGAAGCTTTCTTT. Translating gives CASSPGPHTTEAFF.

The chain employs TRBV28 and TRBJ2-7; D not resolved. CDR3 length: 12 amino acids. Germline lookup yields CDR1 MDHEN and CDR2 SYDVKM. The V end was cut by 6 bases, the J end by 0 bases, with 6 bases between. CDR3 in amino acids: CASRQASYEQYF. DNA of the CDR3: TGTGCCAGCAGGCAAGCCTCCTACGAGCAGTACTTC.